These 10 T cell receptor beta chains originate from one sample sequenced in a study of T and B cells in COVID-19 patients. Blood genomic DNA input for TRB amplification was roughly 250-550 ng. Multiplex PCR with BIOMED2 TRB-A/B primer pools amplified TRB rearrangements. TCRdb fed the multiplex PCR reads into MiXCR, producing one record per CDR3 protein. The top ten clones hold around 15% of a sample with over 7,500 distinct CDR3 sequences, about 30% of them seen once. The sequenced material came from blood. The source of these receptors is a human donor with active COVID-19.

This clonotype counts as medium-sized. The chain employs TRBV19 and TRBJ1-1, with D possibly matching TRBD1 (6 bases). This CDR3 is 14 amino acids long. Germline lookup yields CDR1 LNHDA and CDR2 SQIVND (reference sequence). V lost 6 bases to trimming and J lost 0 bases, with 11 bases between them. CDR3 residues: CASRTGQMNTEAFF. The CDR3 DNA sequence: TGTGCCAGTAGGACCGGACAGATGAACACTGAAGCTTTCTTT.

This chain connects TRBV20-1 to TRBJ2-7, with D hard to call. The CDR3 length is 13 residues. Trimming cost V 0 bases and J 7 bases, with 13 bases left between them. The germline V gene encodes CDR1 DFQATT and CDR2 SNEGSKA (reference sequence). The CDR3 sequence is CSARDGNDMEQYV. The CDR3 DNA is TGCAGTGCTAGAGATGGAAATGATATGGAGCAGTACGTC.

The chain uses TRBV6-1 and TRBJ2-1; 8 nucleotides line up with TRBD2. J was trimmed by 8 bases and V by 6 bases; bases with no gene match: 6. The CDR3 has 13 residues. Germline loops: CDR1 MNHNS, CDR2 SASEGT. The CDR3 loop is CASSTGGGYEQFF. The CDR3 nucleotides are TGTGCCAGCAGCACGGGGGGGGGATATGAGCAGTTCTTC.

CDR3 loop: CASSWGGTGNQPQHF. The CDR3 region has the DNA TGTGCCAGCAGTTGGGGTGGCACGGGCAATCAGCCCCAGCATTTT. The chain joins TRBV6-2 or TRBV6-3 to TRBJ1-5; no definite D call. The CDR3 is 15 residues long. Trimming removed 4 bases at V and 2 bases at J, with 12 bases between. Germline lookup yields CDR1 MNHEY and CDR2 SVGEGT.

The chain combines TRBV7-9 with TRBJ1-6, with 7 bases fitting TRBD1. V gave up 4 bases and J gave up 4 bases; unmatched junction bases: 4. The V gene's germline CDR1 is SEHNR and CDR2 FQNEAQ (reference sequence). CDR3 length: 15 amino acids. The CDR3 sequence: CASSSGQQYNSPLHF. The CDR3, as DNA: TGTGCCAGCAGCTCGGGACAGCAATATAATTCACCCCTCCACTTT. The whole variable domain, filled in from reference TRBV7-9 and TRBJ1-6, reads DTGVSQNPRHKITKRGQNVTFRCDPISEHNRLYWYRQTLGQGPEFLTYFQNEAQLEKSRLLSDRFSAERPKGSFSTLEIQRTEQGDSAMYLCASSSGQQYNSPLHFGNGTRLTVT.

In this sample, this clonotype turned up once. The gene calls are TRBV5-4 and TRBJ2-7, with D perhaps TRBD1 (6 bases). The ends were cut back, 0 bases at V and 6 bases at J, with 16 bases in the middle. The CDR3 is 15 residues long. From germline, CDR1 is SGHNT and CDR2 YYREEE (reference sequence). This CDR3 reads CASSLDHQGRGEQYV. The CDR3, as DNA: TGTGCCAGCAGCTTGGACCACCAGGGGCGAGGCGAGCAGTACGTC.

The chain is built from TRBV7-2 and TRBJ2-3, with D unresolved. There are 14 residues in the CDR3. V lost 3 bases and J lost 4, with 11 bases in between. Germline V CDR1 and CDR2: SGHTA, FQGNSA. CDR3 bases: TGTGCCAGCAGCTTTCAGTTTGAAGCAGATACGCAGTATTTT. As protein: CASSFQFEADTQYF. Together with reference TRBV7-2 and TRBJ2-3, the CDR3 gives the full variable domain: GAGVSQSPSNKVTEKGKDVELRCDPISGHTALYWYRQSLGQGLEFLIYFQGNSAPDKSGLPSDRFSAERTGGSVSTLTIQRTQQEDSAVYLCASSFQFEADTQYFGPGTRLTVL.

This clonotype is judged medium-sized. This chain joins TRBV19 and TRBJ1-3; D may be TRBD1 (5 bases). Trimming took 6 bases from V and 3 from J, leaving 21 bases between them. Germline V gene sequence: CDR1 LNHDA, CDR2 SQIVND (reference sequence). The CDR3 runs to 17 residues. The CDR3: CASSPGGTQRLGNTIYF. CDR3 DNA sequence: TGTGCCAGTAGCCCTGGCGGGACTCAAAGACTTGGAAACACCATATATTTT.

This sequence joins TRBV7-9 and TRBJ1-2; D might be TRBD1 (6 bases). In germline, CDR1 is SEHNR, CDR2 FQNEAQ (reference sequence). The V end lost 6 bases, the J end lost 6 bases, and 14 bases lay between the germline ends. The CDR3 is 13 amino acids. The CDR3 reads CASSAQGLDGYTF. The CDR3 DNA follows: TGTGCCAGCAGTGCACAGGGTTTGGATGGCTACACCTTC. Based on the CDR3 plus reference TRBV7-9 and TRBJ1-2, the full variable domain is DTGVSQNPRHKITKRGQNVTFRCDPISEHNRLYWYRQTLGQGPEFLTYFQNEAQLEKSRLLSDRFSAERPKGSFSTLEIQRTEQGDSAMYLCASSAQGLDGYTFGSGTRLTVV.

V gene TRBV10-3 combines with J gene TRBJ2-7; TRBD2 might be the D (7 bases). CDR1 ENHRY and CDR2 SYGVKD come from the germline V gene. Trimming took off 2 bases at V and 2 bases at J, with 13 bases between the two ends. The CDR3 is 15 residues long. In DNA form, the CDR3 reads TGTGCCATCAGTGAGACGGAAGGGGGGGCCTACGAGCAGTACGTC. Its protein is CAISETEGGAYEQYV.